This T cell receptor beta chain was identified in a study of blood T cell repertoires in COVID-19. Here immunoSEQ multiplex PCR was the method, and the copy in TCRdb shows in-frame clones only, minus some. Here the sample spans approximately 170,000 clones, around 85% being singletons. Sequenced: peripheral blood. The TCR comes from an elderly man with COVID-19, enrolled during active disease.

The CDR3 region has the DNA TGTGCCAGCAGCTTGGATAGGGGGCCTGGGGAGACCCAGTACTTC. This gives the protein CASSLDRGPGETQYF. The V and J genes are TRBV5-4 and TRBJ2-5, with TRBD1 matching 7 bases. This CDR3 contains 15 residues. The V gene's germline CDR1 is SGHNT and CDR2 YYREEE (reference sequence). Trimming at V came to 0 bases and at J to 5 bases, leaving 7 bases not matched to a gene. Full variable domain (missing parts from reference TRBV5-4 and TRBJ2-5): ETGVTQSPTHLIKTRGQQVTLRCSSQSGHNTVSWYQQALGQGPQFIFQYYREEENGRGNFPPRFSGLQFPNYSSELNVNALELDDSALYLCASSLDRGPGETQYFGPGTRLLVL.